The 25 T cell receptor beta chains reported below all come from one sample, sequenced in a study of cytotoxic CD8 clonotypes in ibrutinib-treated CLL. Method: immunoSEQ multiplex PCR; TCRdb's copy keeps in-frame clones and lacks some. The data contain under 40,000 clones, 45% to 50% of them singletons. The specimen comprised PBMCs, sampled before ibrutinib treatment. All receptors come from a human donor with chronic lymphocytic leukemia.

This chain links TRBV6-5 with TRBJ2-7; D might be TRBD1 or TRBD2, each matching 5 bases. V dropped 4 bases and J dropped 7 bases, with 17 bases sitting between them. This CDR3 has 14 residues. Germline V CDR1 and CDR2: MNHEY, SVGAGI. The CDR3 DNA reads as TGTGCCAGCAGTTGGGACCCGCGCTTCGGGGAGCAGTACTTC. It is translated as CASSWDPRFGEQYF.

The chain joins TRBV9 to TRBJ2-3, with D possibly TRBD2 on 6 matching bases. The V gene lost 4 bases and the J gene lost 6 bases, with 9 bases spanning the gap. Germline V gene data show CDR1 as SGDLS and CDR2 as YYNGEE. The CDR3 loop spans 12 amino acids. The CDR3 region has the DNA TGTGCCAGCAGCCCTGCGGGGGATACGCAGTATTTT. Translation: CASSPAGDTQYF. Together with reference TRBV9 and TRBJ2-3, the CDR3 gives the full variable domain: DSGVTQTPKHLITATGQRVTLRCSPRSGDLSVYWYQQSLDQGLQFLIQYYNGEERAKGNILERFSAQQFPDLHSELNLSSLELGDSALYFCASSPAGDTQYFGPGTRLTVL.

CDR3 DNA sequence: TGTGCCAGTAGTGTTGCTAACAATGAGCAGTACTTC. Encoded protein: CASSVANNEQYF. This rearrangement joins TRBV19 to TRBJ2-7; D unclear. The CDR3 consists of 12 residues. Germline V lookup: CDR1 LNHDA, CDR2 SQIVND (reference sequence). V was trimmed by 5 bases and J by 7 bases, leaving 12 bases between them.

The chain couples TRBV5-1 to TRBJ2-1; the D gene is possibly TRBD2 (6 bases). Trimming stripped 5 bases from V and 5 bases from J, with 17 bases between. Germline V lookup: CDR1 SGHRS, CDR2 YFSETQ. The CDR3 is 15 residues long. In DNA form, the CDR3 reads TGCGCCAGCAGGCAGGAGGGGACCGCTGACAATGAGCAGTTCTTC. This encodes CASRQEGTADNEQFF.

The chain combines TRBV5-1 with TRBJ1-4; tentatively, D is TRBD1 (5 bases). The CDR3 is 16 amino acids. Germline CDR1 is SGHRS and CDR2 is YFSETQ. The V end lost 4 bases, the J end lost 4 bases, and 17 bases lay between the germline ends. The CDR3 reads CASSPQVGGVNEKLFF. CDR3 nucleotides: TGCGCCAGCAGCCCCCAGGTGGGGGGGGTTAATGAAAAACTGTTTTTT.

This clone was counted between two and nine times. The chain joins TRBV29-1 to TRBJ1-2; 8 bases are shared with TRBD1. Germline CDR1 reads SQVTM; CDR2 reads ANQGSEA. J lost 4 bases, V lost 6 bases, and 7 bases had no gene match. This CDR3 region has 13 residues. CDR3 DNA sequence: TGCAGCGTGGAACAGGGGGGAGTCTATGGCTACACCTTC. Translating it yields CSVEQGGVYGYTF.

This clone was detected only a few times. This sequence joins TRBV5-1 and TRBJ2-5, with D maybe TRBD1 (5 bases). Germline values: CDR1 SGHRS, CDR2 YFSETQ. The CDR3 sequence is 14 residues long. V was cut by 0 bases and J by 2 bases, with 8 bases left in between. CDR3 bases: TGCGCCAGCAGCTTGGGACAGCCACAAGAGACCCAGTACTTC. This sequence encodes CASSLGQPQETQYF.

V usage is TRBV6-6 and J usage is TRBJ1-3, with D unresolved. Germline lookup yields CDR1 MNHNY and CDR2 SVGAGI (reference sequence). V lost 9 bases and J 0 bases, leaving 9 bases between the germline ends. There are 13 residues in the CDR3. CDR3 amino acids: CASDSSSGNTIYF. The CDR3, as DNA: TGTGCCAGTGACTCGAGCTCTGGAAACACCATATATTTT.

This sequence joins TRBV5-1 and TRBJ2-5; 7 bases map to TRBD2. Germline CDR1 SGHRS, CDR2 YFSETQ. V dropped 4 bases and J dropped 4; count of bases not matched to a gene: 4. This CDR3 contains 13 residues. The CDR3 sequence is CASSLPGGETQYF. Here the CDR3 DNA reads TGCGCCAGCAGCCTTCCGGGAGGAGAGACCCAGTACTTC. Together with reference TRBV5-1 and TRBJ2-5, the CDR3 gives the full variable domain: KAGVTQTPRYLIKTRGQQVTLSCSPISGHRSVSWYQQTPGQGLQFLFEYFSETQRNKGNFPGRFSGRQFSNSRSEMNVSTLELGDSALYLCASSLPGGETQYFGPGTRLLVL.

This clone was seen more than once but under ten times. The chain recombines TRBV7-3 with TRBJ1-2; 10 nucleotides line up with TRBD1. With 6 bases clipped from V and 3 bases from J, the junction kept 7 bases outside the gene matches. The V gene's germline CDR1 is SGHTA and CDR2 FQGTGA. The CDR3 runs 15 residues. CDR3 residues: CASSLTGGGDYGYTF. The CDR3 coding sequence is TGTGCCAGCAGTCTGACAGGGGGCGGCGACTATGGCTACACCTTC.

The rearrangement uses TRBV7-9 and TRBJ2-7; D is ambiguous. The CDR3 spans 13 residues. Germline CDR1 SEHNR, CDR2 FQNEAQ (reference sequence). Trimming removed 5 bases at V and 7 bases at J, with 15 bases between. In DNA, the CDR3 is TGTGCCAGCAGCCCCGAGTGGGCTGAAGAGCAGTACTTC. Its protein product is CASSPEWAEEQYF.

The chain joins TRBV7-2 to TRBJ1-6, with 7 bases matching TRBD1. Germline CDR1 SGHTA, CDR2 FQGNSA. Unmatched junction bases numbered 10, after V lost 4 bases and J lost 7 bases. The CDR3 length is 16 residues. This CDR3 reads CASSSQGTVINSPLHF. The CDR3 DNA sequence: TGTGCCAGCAGCTCACAGGGGACAGTAATCAATTCACCCCTCCACTTT.

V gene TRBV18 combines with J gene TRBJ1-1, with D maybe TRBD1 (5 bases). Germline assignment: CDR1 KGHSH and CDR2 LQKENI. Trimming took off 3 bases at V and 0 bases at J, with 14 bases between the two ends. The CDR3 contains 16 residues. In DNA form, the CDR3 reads TGTGCCAGCTCACCCACTAAGAACAGGATGAACACTGAAGCTTTCTTT. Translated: CASSPTKNRMNTEAFF.

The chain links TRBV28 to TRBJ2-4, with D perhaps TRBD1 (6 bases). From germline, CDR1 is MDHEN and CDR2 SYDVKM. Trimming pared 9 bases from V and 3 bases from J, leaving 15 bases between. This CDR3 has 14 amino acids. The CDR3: CASQPQGGKNIQYF. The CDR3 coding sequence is TGTGCCAGTCAACCACAGGGTGGCAAAAACATTCAGTACTTC.

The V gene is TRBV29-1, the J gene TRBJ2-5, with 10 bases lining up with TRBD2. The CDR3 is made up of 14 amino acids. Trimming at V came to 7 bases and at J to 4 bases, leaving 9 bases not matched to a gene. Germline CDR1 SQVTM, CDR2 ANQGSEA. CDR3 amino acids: CSAKPSGGGETQYF. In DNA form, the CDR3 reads TGCAGCGCGAAGCCTAGCGGGGGTGGAGAGACCCAGTACTTC.

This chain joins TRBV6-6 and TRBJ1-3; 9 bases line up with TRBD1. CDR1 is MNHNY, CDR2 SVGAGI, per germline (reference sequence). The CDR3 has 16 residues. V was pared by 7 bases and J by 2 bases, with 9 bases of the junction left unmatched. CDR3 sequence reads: CASTAPRDRAGNTIYF. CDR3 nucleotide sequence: TGTGCCAGCACCGCACCGCGGGACAGGGCTGGAAACACCATATATTTT.

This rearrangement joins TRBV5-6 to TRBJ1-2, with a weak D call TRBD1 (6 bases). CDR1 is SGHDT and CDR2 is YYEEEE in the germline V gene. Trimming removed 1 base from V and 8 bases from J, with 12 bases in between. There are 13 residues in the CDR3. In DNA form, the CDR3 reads TGTGCCAGCAGCTTGCCCGCGGGGGGCGGCTACACCTTC. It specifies CASSLPAGGGYTF.

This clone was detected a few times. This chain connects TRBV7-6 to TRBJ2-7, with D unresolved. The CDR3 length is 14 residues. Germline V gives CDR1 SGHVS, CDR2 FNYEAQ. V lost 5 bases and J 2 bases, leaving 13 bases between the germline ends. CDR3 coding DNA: TGTGCCAGCAGCCCCCGACCGATCGCCTACGAGCAGTACTTC. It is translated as CASSPRPIAYEQYF.

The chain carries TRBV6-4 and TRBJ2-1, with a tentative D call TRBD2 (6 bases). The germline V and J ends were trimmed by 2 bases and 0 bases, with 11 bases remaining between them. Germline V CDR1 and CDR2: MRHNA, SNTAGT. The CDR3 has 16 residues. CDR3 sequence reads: CASSDGGGSSYNEQFF. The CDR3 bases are TGTGCCAGCAGTGACGGCGGAGGGAGCTCCTACAATGAGCAGTTCTTC.

CDR3 region: CASSFRASNQPQHF. CDR3 bases: TGTGCCAGCAGCTTCAGGGCTAGCAATCAGCCCCAGCATTTT. The rearrangement links TRBV5-6 to TRBJ1-5, with D perhaps TRBD1 (5 bases). The CDR3 totals 14 residues. Trimming pared 2 bases from V and 0 bases from J, leaving 6 bases between. Looked up from germline, CDR1 is SGHDT and CDR2 is YYEEEE.

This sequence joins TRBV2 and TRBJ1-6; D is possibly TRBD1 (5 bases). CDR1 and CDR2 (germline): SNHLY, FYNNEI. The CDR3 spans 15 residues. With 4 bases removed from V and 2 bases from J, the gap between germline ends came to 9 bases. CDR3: CASSVGGAYNSPLHF. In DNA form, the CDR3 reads TGTGCCAGCAGTGTTGGGGGGGCCTATAATTCACCCCTCCACTTT.

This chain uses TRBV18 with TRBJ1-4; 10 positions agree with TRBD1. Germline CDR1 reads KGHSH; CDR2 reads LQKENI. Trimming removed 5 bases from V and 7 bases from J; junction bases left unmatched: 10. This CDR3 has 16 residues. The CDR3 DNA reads TGTGCCAGCTCAGCTGAAAGGGACAGGGGTTTTGAAAAACTGTTTTTT. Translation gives CASSAERDRGFEKLFF.

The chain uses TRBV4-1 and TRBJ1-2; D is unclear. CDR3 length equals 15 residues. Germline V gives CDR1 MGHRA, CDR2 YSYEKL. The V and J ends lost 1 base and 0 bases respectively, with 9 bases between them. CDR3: CASSQAPRANYGYTF. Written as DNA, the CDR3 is TGCGCCAGCAGCCAAGCCCCCCGAGCTAACTATGGCTACACCTTC.

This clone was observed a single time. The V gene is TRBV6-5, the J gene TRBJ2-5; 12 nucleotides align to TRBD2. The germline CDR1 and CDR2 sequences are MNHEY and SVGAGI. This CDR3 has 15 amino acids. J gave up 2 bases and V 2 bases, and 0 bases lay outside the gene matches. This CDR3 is CASSYGLAGQETQYF. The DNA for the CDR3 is TGTGCCAGCAGTTACGGACTAGCGGGGCAAGAGACCCAGTACTTC.

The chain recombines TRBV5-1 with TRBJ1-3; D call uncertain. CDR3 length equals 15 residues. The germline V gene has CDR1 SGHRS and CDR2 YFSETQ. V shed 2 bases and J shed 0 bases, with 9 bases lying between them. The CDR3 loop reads CASSFGRASGNTIYF. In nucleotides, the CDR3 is TGCGCCAGCAGCTTTGGTAGGGCCTCTGGAAACACCATATATTTT.